These T cell receptor beta chains were read from a single sample in a study of blood T cells in healthy people across ages. Each CDR3 protein gets one entry after TCRdb re-called the 5' RACE reads with MiXCR. This table holds around 1,700,000 distinct CDR3 sequences, 28% found once. Sequences were obtained from blood. All receptors come from a young woman in good health. Each CDR3 is given with its conserved first and last residue. D genes are given only for firm matches. Some rows have no size entry. The others give once, few or many, or a class for an expanded clone.

j_gene: TRBJ2-5; v_gene: TRBV7-2; abundance: few; d_gene: TRBD2; CDR3aa: CASRQAGVDETQYF; CDR3nt: TGTGCCAGCAGGCAAGCGGGAGTGGATGAGACCCAGTACTTC
j_gene: TRBJ1-2; v_gene: TRBV5-1; abundance: many; d_gene: .; CDR3aa: CASRSELTAIYGYTF; CDR3nt: TGCGCCAGCAGATCTGAATTGACGGCTATATATGGCTACACCTTC
j_gene: TRBJ1-6; v_gene: TRBV7-2; abundance: .; d_gene: TRBD1; CDR3aa: CASSEGTANNSPLHF; CDR3nt: TGTGCCAGCAGCGAAGGGACAGCAAATAATTCACCCCTCCACTTT
j_gene: TRBJ2-3; v_gene: TRBV5-1; abundance: few; d_gene: TRBD2; CDR3aa: CASSRGLAGGNRRDTQYF; CDR3nt: TGCGCCAGCAGCAGGGGACTAGCGGGGGGCAACCGGAGGGATACGCAGTATTTT
j_gene: TRBJ2-7; v_gene: TRBV2; abundance: .; d_gene: .; CDR3aa: CASSKQGLPSYEQYF; CDR3nt: TGTGCCAGCAGTAAACAGGGTTTACCTTCCTACGAGCAGTACTTC
j_gene: TRBJ1-5; v_gene: TRBV5-6; abundance: .; d_gene: .; CDR3aa: CTSSLGHGNQPQHF; CDR3nt: TGTACCAGCAGCTTGGGGCACGGCAATCAGCCCCAGCATTTT
j_gene: TRBJ2-5; v_gene: TRBV7-3; abundance: few; d_gene: TRBD2; CDR3aa: CASSLGLAGIETQYF; CDR3nt: TGTGCCAGCAGTTTAGGACTAGCGGGAATAGAGACCCAGTACTTC
j_gene: TRBJ2-5; v_gene: TRBV20-1; abundance: many; d_gene: .; CDR3aa: CSARDVETQYF; CDR3nt: TGCAGTGCTAGAGATGTCGAGACCCAGTACTTC
j_gene: TRBJ1-6; v_gene: TRBV20-1; abundance: few; d_gene: .; CDR3aa: CSAGAKNNSPLHF; CDR3nt: TGCAGTGCAGGGGCAAAGAATAATTCACCCCTCCACTTT
j_gene: TRBJ1-2; v_gene: TRBV2; abundance: few; d_gene: TRBD1; CDR3aa: CASRGQGARGGYTF; CDR3nt: TGTGCCAGCAGAGGACAGGGGGCCCGCGGTGGCTACACCTTC
j_gene: TRBJ1-2; v_gene: TRBV12-3/TRBV12-4; abundance: many; d_gene: .; CDR3aa: CASSHSPNYGYTF; CDR3nt: TGTGCCAGCAGTCACAGCCCTAACTATGGCTACACCTTC
j_gene: TRBJ2-1; v_gene: TRBV24-1; abundance: few; d_gene: .; CDR3aa: CATIDFGGIHNEQFF; CDR3nt: TGTGCCACCATTGATTTTGGCGGGATCCACAATGAGCAGTTCTTC
j_gene: TRBJ2-1; v_gene: TRBV2; abundance: few; d_gene: .; CDR3aa: CASSVVSGRNEQFF; CDR3nt: TGTGCCAGCAGTGTAGTAAGCGGCCGCAATGAGCAGTTCTTC
j_gene: TRBJ1-2; v_gene: TRBV7-6; abundance: many; d_gene: .; CDR3aa: CASSHPRGGYTF; CDR3nt: TGTGCCAGCAGTCATCCGCGGGGAGGCTACACCTTC
j_gene: TRBJ2-3; v_gene: TRBV14; abundance: .; d_gene: .; CDR3aa: CASSHRTRGRTDTQYF; CDR3nt: TGTGCCAGCAGCCACCGTACGCGCGGACGCACAGATACGCAGTATTTT
j_gene: TRBJ2-5; v_gene: TRBV6-5; abundance: many; d_gene: TRBD1; CDR3aa: CASSFSDGTALETQYF; CDR3nt: TGTGCCAGCAGTTTCTCCGACGGGACAGCTCTTGAGACCCAGTACTTC
j_gene: TRBJ2-4; v_gene: TRBV7-2; abundance: few; d_gene: TRBD2; CDR3aa: CASSSRLAGVGIQYF; CDR3nt: TGTGCCAGCAGCTCACGACTAGCGGGAGTAGGCATTCAGTACTTC